This T cell receptor (beta chain) comes out of a study of cytomegalovirus exposure and HLA in healthy donors. Findings and limits, study-wide: The CMV antigen specificity of three CMV-associated chains was confirmed through in vitro analysis. Cytomegalovirus-associated TCR beta chains were listed, numbering around 150. One later analysis, an examination of the 120 validation repertoires, found that first-cohort TCR clusters tended to co-occur in them.

This CDR3 has 17 residues. Trimming pared 1 base from V and 1 base from J, leaving 16 bases between. Germline V gives CDR1 SEHNR, CDR2 FQNEAQ (reference sequence). Clones were sequenced by immunoSEQ multiplex PCR, and TCRdb holds only the in-frame ones, with some missing. Of about 57,000 clones in the sample, more than 80% were seen once. A remark on this clone: Its cognate antigen is unknown.

Sequencing was done on a sample of PBMCs. The chain combines TRBV7-9 with TRBJ2-5; a possible D gene is TRBD2 (7 bases). The sequence was collected from a woman aged 18-30 years in good health and CMV-seronegative. The CDR3 sequence: CASSLGHTRGPQETQYF. The CDR3, as DNA: TGTGCCAGCAGCTTAGGACACACGCGGGGGCCCCAAGAGACCCAGTACTTC.